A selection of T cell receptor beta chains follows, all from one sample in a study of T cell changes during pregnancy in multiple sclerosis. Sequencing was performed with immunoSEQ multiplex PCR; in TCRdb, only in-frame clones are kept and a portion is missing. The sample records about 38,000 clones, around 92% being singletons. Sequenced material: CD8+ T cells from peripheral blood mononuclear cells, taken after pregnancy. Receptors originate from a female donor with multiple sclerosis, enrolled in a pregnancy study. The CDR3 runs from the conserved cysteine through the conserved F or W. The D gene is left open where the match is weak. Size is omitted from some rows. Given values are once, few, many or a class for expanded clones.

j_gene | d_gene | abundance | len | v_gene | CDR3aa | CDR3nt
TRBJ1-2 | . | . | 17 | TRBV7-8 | CASSLEVTGRANYGYTF | TGTGCCAGCAGCTTAGAGGTGACAGGAAGAGCTAACTATGGCTACACCTTC
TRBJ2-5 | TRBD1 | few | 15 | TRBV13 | CASSSGTGVLETQYF | TGTGCCAGCAGCTCCGGGACAGGGGTCCTCGAGACCCAGTACTTC
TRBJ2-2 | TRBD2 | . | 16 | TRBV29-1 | CSVWGSSGRDTGELFF | TGCAGCGTTTGGGGGTCTAGCGGGAGGGACACCGGGGAGCTGTTTTTT
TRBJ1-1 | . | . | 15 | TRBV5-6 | CASSLEVTANTEAFF | TGTGCCAGCAGCTTGGAGGTGACAGCGAACACTGAAGCTTTCTTT
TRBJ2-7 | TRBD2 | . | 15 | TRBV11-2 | CASSGWDYATYEQYF | TGTGCCAGCAGCGGCTGGGACTACGCCACCTACGAGCAGTACTTC
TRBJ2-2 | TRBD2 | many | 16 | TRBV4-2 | CASSQGTSGGAGELFF | TGTGCCAGCAGCCAAGGGACTAGCGGGGGGGCCGGGGAGCTGTTTTTT
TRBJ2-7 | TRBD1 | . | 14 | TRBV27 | CASRETGGIHEQYF | TGTGCCAGCAGGGAGACAGGGGGCATCCACGAGCAGTACTTC
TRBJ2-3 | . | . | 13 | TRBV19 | CASSPAPTDTQYF | TGTGCCAGTAGTCCCGCCCCTACTGATACGCAGTATTTT
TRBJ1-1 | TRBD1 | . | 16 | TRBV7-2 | CASSPRDRGMNTEAFF | TGTGCCAGCAGCCCTCGGGACAGGGGTATGAACACTGAAGCTTTCTTT
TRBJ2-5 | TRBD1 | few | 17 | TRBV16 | CASSQSKGAGGGETQYF | TGTGCCAGCAGCCAATCGAAGGGTGCAGGGGGTGGGGAGACCCAGTACTTC
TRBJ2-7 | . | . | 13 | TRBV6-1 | CAEASDGTYEQYF | TGTGCCGAAGCTTCGGACGGGACCTACGAGCAGTACTTC
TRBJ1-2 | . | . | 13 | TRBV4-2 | CASSQVRSCGYTF | TGTGCCAGCAGCCAAGTAAGAAGCTGTGGCTACACCTTC
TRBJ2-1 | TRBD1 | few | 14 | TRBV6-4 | CASSEGQSHNEQFF | TGTGCCAGCAGTGAGGGACAGAGTCACAATGAGCAGTTCTTC
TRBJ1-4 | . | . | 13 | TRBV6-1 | CASSEGGRDMLFF | TGTGCCAGCAGTGAAGGTGGGAGGGATATGCTGTTTTTT
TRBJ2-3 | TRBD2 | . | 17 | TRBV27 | CASSLPPGGSGRDTQYF | TGTGCCAGCAGTTTACCCCCGGGGGGTAGCGGGAGAGATACGCAGTATTTT
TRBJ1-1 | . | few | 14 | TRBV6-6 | CASSHPEGNYEAFF | TGTGCCAGCAGTCATCCAGAGGGAAACTATGAAGCTTTCTTT
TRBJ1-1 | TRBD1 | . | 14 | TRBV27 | CASSLSDRSYEAFF | TGTGCCAGCAGTTTATCGGACAGGTCCTATGAAGCTTTCTTT
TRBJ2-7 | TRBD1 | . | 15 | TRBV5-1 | CASSRRDRDLYEQYF | TGCGCCAGCAGCCGAAGGGACAGGGATCTTTACGAGCAGTACTTC
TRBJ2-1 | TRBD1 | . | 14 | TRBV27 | CASSFRQGANEQFF | TGTGCCAGCAGTTTTAGGCAGGGGGCCAATGAGCAGTTCTTC
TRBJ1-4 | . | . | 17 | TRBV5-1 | CASSLPGGATTNEKLFF | TGCGCCAGCAGCCTCCCGGGGGGGGCGACAACTAATGAAAAACTGTTTTTT
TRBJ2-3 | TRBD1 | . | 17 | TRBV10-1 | CASSAQLRDRVTDTQYF | TGCGCCAGCAGTGCTCAACTCCGGGACAGGGTCACAGATACGCAGTATTTT
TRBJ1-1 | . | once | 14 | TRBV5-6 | CASSLQNMNTEAFF | TGTGCCAGCAGCTTACAGAACATGAACACTGAAGCTTTCTTT